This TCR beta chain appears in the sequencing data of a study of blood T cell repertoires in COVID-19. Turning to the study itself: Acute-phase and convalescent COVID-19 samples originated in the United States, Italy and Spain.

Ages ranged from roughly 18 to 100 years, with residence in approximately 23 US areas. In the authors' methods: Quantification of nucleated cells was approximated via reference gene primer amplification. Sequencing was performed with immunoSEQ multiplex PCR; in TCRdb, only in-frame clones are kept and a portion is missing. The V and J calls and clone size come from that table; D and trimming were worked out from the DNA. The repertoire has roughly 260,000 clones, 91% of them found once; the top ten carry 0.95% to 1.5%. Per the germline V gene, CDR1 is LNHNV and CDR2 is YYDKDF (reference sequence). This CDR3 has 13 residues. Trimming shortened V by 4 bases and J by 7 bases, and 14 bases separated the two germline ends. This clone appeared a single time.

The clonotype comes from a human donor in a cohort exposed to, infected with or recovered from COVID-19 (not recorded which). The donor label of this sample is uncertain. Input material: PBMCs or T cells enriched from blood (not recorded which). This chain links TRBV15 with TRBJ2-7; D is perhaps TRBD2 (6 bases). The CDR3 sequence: CATSKTSTREQYF. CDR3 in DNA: TGTGCCACCAGCAAGACTAGTACGAGGGAGCAGTACTTC.